Each of the 14 T cell receptor beta chains below was sequenced from the same sample in a study of Graves' ophthalmopathy and Graves' hyperthyroidism. Amplification of the TCR beta CDR3 regions used RNA transcripts (as template). HTBI-primed first-round RT-PCR preceded second-round multiplex PCR. MiXCR was run by TCRdb on the multiplex PCR reads, yielding one entry per CDR3 protein. Found here are some 200,000 distinct CDR3 sequences, roughly 29% of them singletons; the top ten hold approximately 9.1%. Specimen: peripheral blood. Receptors originate from a man aged 50-59 years with Graves' ophthalmopathy.

The chain couples TRBV6-4 to TRBJ2-7; tentative D call: TRBD1 (6 bases). The CDR3 runs to 11 residues. The V gene lost 8 bases and the J gene lost 5 bases, with 10 bases spanning the gap. CDR1 and CDR2 (germline): MRHNA, SNTAGT. The CDR3 spells CASVRGNEQYF. Here the CDR3 DNA reads TGTGCCAGCGTAAGGGGGAACGAGCAGTACTTC.

The chain carries TRBV29-1 and TRBJ2-5; tentative D call: TRBD2 (6 bases). Germline loops: CDR1 SQVTM, CDR2 ANQGSEA. The CDR3 runs to 18 residues. V was shortened by 6 bases and J by 5 bases, with 31 bases between the two germline ends. The CDR3 protein is CSVVRLEGSGLVGETQYF. The CDR3 bases are TGCAGCGTGGTGAGGTTGGAGGGGTCCGGGCTAGTAGGGGAGACCCAGTACTTC.

The sample holds many counts of this clonotype. The V gene is TRBV7-2, the J gene TRBJ2-2; D gene unclear. CDR1 and CDR2 from the germline V gene are SGHTA and FQGNSA. Trimming pared 2 bases from V and 7 bases from J, leaving 8 bases between. The CDR3 runs to 13 residues. CDR3 DNA sequence: TGTGCCAGCAGCTTATATCGTGGCGGGGAGCTGTTTTTT. This translates into CASSLYRGGELFF.

This chain links TRBV30 with TRBJ1-2; no definite D call. V dropped 1 base and J dropped 3 bases, with 12 bases sitting between them. Germline V gene data show CDR1 as GTSNPN and CDR2 as SVGIG (reference sequence). The CDR3 totals 14 residues. The CDR3 nucleotides are TGTGCCTGGAGTGGAGGGCAGGCCCACTATGGCTACACCTTC. Residues: CAWSGGQAHYGYTF.

The CDR3, as DNA: TGTGCCAGCAGTTCCATATGGATTTCGAGGGAGCAGTACTTC. It codes for CASSSIWISREQYF. J is TRBJ2-7 and V is TRBV28; D is ambiguous. The germline gives CDR1 MDHEN, CDR2 SYDVKM. V gave up 4 bases and J gave up 7 bases, with 17 bases separating them. The CDR3 runs 14 residues.

The CDR3, as DNA: TGTGCCAGCAGTTACTCGATGGGAGTTGCGAACACCGGGGAGCTGTTTTTT. Protein sequence: CASSYSMGVANTGELFF. The chain joins TRBV6-5 to TRBJ2-2, with a weak D call TRBD2 (5 bases). The CDR3 has 17 amino acids. Germline V CDR1 and CDR2: MNHEY, SVGAGI. Trimming removed 0 bases at V and 0 bases at J, with 11 bases between.

This clonotype was recorded at least ten times. The gene calls are TRBV7-2 and TRBJ1-2; D is unclear. The V gene lost 5 bases and the J gene lost 4 bases, with 17 bases spanning the gap. This CDR3 is 15 amino acids long. Germline V CDR1 and CDR2: SGHTA, FQGNSA. DNA of the CDR3: TGTGCCAGCAGCCTGGGTCGGCAGTCTGCCTATGGCTACACCTTC. Amino acid sequence: CASSLGRQSAYGYTF.

This chain links TRBV20-1 with TRBJ2-7; D is unclear. V was cut by 0 bases and J by 9 bases, with 18 bases left in between. The germline V gene has CDR1 DFQATT and CDR2 SNEGSKA (reference sequence). The CDR3 extends over 14 amino acids. CDR3: CSARESPTVLPQYF. CDR3 nucleotide sequence: TGCAGTGCTAGAGAGTCCCCTACGGTACTCCCGCAGTACTTC.

This clonotype was counted at least ten times. This rearrangement joins TRBV6-5 to TRBJ1-1; 8 bases match TRBD1. The CDR3 is 14 residues long. CDR1 is MNHEY, CDR2 SVGAGI, per germline. V trimming: 1 base; J trimming: 6 bases; junction bases outside the gene matches: 4. This CDR3 is CASSYLQGVAEAFF. CDR3 sequence (DNA): TGTGCCAGCAGTTACTTACAGGGGGTCGCTGAAGCTTTCTTT.

This chain links TRBV7-2 with TRBJ1-2, with 7 bases lining up with TRBD1. The CDR3 is 13 residues long. V lost 7 bases, J lost 8 bases, and 10 bases stayed unmatched. From germline, CDR1 is SGHTA and CDR2 FQGNSA. The CDR3 nucleotides are TGTGCCAGCACCCTCGGACAGGTTCAAGGCTACACCTTC. Translated, it gives CASTLGQVQGYTF. The full variable domain, in which reference TRBV7-2 and TRBJ1-2 provide the parts outside the CDR3, is GAGVSQSPSNKVTEKGKDVELRCDPISGHTALYWYRQSLGQGLEFLIYFQGNSAPDKSGLPSDRFSAERTGGSVSTLTIQRTQQEDSAVYLCASTLGQVQGYTFGSGTRLTVV.

This clonotype occurred many times. The chain joins TRBV30 to TRBJ1-1; TRBD1 agrees at 10 bases. Germline loops: CDR1 GTSNPN, CDR2 SVGIG (reference sequence). The V gene end was trimmed by 2 bases and the J gene end by 0 bases; junction bases not matched to a gene: 6. The CDR3 totals 16 residues. CDR3 sequence: CAWSPGTGALNTEAFF. In DNA, the CDR3 is TGTGCCTGGAGTCCTGGGACAGGGGCGTTGAACACTGAAGCTTTCTTT. Full variable domain (outside the CDR3, taken from reference TRBV30 and TRBJ1-1): SQTIHQWPATLVQPVGSPLSLECTVEGTSNPNLYWYRQAAGRGLQLLFYSVGIGQISSEVPQNLSASRPQDRQFILSSKKLLLSDSGFYLCAWSPGTGALNTEAFFGQGTRLTVV.

This clonotype occurred many times. J is TRBJ2-5 and V is TRBV7-9, with 12 positions matching TRBD1. CDR3 length equals 15 residues. Germline V lookup: CDR1 SEHNR, CDR2 FQNEAQ (reference sequence). V shed 4 bases, J shed 5 bases, and the junction held 5 bases outside the gene matches. CDR3 bases: TGTGCCAGCAGCTCGGGACAGGGGGCTGAGGAGACCCAGTACTTC. This sequence encodes CASSSGQGAEETQYF.

This clonotype was counted many times. The chain is built from TRBV7-2 and TRBJ2-1; D is perhaps TRBD1 (5 bases). V was cut by 0 bases and J by 0 bases, with 6 bases left in between. Per germline, CDR1 SGHTA and CDR2 FQGNSA. This CDR3 is 15 amino acids long. CDR3 DNA: TGTGCCAGCAGCTTAGCCCAGGGCTCCTACAATGAGCAGTTCTTC. It translates to CASSLAQGSYNEQFF.

This clonotype was found many times. The chain uses TRBV6-2 or TRBV6-3 and TRBJ2-7; 8 nucleotides match TRBD1. Trimming removed 0 bases from V and 2 bases from J; junction bases left unmatched: 9. Germline V gene lookup returns CDR1 MNHEY and CDR2 SVGEGT. The CDR3 is 17 residues long. CDR3 nucleotide sequence: TGTGCCAGCAGTTACTCGCTTACGGACAGGGCGACCTACGAGCAGTACTTC. Translated, it gives CASSYSLTDRATYEQYF.